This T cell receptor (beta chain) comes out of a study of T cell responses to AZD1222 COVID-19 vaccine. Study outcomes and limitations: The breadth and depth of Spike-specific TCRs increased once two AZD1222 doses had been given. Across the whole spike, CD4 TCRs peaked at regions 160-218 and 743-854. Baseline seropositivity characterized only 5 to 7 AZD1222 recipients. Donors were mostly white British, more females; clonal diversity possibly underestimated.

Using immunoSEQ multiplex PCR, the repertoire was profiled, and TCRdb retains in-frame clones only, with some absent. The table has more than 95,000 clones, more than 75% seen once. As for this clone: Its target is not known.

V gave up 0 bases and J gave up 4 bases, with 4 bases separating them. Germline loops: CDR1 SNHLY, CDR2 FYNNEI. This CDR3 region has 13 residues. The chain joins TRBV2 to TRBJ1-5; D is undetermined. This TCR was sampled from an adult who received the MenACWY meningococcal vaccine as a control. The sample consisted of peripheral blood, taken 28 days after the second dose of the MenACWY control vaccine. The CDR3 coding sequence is TGTGCCAGCAGTGAAGCAGGGAATCAGCCCCAGCATTTT. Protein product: CASSEAGNQPQHF.